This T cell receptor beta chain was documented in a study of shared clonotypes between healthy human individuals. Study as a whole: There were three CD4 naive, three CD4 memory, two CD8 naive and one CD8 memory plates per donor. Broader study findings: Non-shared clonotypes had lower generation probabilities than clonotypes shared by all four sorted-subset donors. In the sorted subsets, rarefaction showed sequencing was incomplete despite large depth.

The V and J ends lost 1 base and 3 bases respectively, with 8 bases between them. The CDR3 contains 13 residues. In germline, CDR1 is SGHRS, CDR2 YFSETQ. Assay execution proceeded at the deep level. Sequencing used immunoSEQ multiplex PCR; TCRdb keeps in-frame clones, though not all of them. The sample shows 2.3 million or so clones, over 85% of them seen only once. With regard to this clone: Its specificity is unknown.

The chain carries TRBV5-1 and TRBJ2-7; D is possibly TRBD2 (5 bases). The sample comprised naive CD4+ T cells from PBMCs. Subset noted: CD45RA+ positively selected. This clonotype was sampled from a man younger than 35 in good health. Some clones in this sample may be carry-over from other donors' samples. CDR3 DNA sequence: TGCGCCAGCAGCTTGAGCGGATACTACGAGCAGTACTTC. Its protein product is CASSLSGYYEQYF.